This record covers a single TCR beta chain. V was shortened by 5 bases and J by 6 bases, with 17 bases between the two germline ends. CDR1 and CDR2 (germline): SQVTM, ANQGSEA. The CDR3 sequence is 14 residues long. This sample was included in a study of CD8 T cells in Susac syndrome. When the RNA was reverse transcribed, random hexamers were used with an input of roughly 0.5 to 1 ug. TCR beta CDR3 was amplified by immunoSEQ covering 54 Vbeta and 13 Jbeta. TCRdb re-analysed the immunoSEQ multiplex PCR reads in MiXCR, keeping a single row per CDR3 protein. The sample has roughly 170,000 distinct CDR3 sequences; 80% to 95% are singletons.

The TCR sequence derives from a human donor with multiple sclerosis. The rearrangement uses TRBV29-1 and TRBJ2-1, with no clear D. The specimen was CD4+ T cells from PBMCs. CDR3 amino acids: CSVPGVLPINEQFF. CDR3 in DNA: TGCAGCGTTCCGGGTGTTCTCCCCATCAATGAGCAGTTCTTC.